This record covers a single T cell receptor (beta chain). Germline V lookup: CDR1 SNHLY, CDR2 FYNNEI. This CDR3 is built from 15 residues. V lost 4 bases and J 4 bases, leaving 14 bases between the germline ends. This sample is drawn from a study of blood T cell repertoires in COVID-19. Study context: The United States, Italy and Spain were the sources of the acute and convalescent COVID-19 samples. PBMCs, B-cell-depleted T cells, or T cells provided the cDNA or gDNA that made up the material.

Original handling: Estimation of nucleated cell counts relied on the amplification of reference gene primers. Produced via immunoSEQ multiplex PCR; TCRdb's table is partial and in-frame only. D and trimming come from the DNA, and the V and J calls and clone size come from that table. The repertoire holds approximately 200,000 clones, with more than 80% as singletons. Patients at the Seattle site were enrolled during active infection and followed longitudinally. Sequencing was done on a sample of peripheral blood. The source is a man aged 25 to 40 with COVID-19, enrolled during active disease. This sequence joins TRBV2 and TRBJ1-5, with unresolved D. The CDR3, as DNA: TGTGCCAGCAGTGTTCTAACAGTATCAAATCAGCCCCAGCATTTT. It codes for CASSVLTVSNQPQHF.